This entry concerns a single T cell receptor beta chain. What it binds is unknown. These data are taken from a study of cytomegalovirus exposure and HLA in healthy donors. Healthy people donating bone marrow made up the donors. The germline gives CDR1 PRHDT, CDR2 FYEKMQ (reference sequence). V lost 3 bases, J lost 0 bases, and 11 bases stayed unmatched. The CDR3 totals 18 residues. 60 Vbeta and 13 Jbeta primers were used in PCR. The repertoire was sequenced with immunoSEQ multiplex PCR; TCRdb's copy has only in-frame clones and lacks some. The sample has roughly 190,000 clones; 65% to 80% are singletons. Study-wide findings and caveats: For TCR beta chains, V- and J-gene trimming was later linked to a missense DCLRE1C variant.

Sequenced: PBMCs. The source is a middle-aged woman in good health and CMV-seronegative. The rearrangement links TRBV13 to TRBJ2-1; TRBD2 aligns across 7 bases. Here the CDR3 reads CASSFQDREVPSYNEQFF. The CDR3 nucleotides are TGTGCCAGCAGCTTTCAAGATCGGGAGGTTCCCTCCTACAATGAGCAGTTCTTC.